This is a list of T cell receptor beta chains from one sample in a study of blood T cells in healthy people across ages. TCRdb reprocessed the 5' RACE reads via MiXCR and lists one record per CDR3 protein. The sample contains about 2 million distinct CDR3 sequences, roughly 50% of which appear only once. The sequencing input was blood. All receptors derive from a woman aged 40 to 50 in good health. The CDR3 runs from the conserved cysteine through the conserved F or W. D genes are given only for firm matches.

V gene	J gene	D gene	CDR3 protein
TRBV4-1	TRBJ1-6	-	CASSPLGGRKNSPLHF
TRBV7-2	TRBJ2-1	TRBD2	CASSTYGGGGIYNEQFF
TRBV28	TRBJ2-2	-	CASRGRASGELFF
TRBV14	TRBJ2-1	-	CASSQDLMAWQFF
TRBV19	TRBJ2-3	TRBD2	CASTPSGGPPDTQYF
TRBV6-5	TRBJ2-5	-	CASSYPPGLEETQYF
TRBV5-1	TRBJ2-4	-	CASSLAAGVDIQYF
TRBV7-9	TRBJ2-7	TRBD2	CASSPLAGFSYEQYF
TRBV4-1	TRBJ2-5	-	CASSQAASEETQYF
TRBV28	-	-	CASSPLDRYNEQYF
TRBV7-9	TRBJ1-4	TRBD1	CASSLPTRTGGNEKLFF
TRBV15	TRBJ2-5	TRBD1	CATSSYLGTGGMETQYF
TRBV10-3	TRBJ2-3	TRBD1	CAAGTPGQGTDTQYF
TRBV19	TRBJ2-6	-	CASWDGLSGANVLTF
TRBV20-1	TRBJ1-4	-	CSAPRPGTGEKLFF
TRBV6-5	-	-	CASRQGGGNIQYF
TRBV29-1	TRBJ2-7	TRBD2	CSVDRLAGHEQYF
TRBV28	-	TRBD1	CASSLRDRGRETQYF